These T cell receptor beta chains were read from a single sample in a study of blood T cell repertoires in COVID-19. Generated by immunoSEQ multiplex PCR, the TCRdb table keeps only in-frame clones and is missing some. The table lists about 260,000 clones, about 86% of them singletons. Sequencing was carried out using peripheral blood. The origin of the receptors is a man aged 25-45 years with active or convalescent COVID-19. Both conserved end residues are part of each CDR3. Each record gives: CDR3 protein, CDR3 DNA, clone size, D gene, J gene, V gene. D genes are given only for firm matches. Not all rows give a size; the values are once, few, many and, for expanded clones, a class.

CDR3: CASSLVVNTGELFF
DNA: TGCGCCAGCAGCTTGGTAGTGAACACCGGGGAGCTGTTTTTT
size: .
D: .
J: TRBJ2-2
V: TRBV5-1

CDR3: CASKRDRWRYIQYF
DNA: TGTGCCAGCAAGAGGGACAGGTGGAGATACATTCAGTACTTC
size: few
D: TRBD1
J: TRBJ2-4
V: TRBV25-1

CDR3: CASSSQGPRNTIYF
DNA: TGCGCCAGCAGCTCACAGGGTCCCCGAAACACCATATATTTT
size: .
D: .
J: TRBJ1-3
V: TRBV5-1

CDR3: CASSSPGRVEQFF
DNA: TGTGCCAGCAGCTCGCCGGGGAGGGTTGAGCAGTTCTTC
size: .
D: TRBD2
J: TRBJ2-1
V: TRBV7-8

CDR3: CATSGHPLAGFRNNYEQYF
DNA: TGTGCCACCAGTGGTCATCCGCTAGCGGGGTTCAGAAACAACTACGAGCAGTACTTC
size: .
D: TRBD2
J: TRBJ2-7
V: TRBV24-1

CDR3: CASSQGGYGYTF
DNA: TGTGCCAGCAGCCAAGGGGGATATGGCTACACCTTC
size: .
D: .
J: TRBJ1-2
V: TRBV12-3/TRBV12-4

CDR3: CASSPAGTEAFF
DNA: TGTGCCAGCAGCCCGGCGGGTACTGAAGCTTTCTTT
size: .
D: .
J: TRBJ1-1
V: TRBV11-2

CDR3: CASSPRIGTGENTGELFF
DNA: TGTGCCAGCTCACCACGCATAGGGACAGGGGAAAACACCGGGGAGCTGTTTTTT
size: .
D: TRBD1
J: TRBJ2-2
V: TRBV18

CDR3: CASSRETSKGETQYF
DNA: TGTGCCAGTAGTAGGGAGACTAGCAAAGGAGAGACCCAGTACTTC
size: .
D: TRBD2
J: TRBJ2-5
V: TRBV19

CDR3: CASERGLGTNEKLFF
DNA: TGTGCCAGCGAACGGGGTTTAGGAACTAATGAAAAACTGTTTTTT
size: .
D: .
J: TRBJ1-4
V: TRBV11-2

CDR3: CASSFTNAGGEQYF
DNA: TGTGCCAGCAGCTTCACAAACGCGGGGGGAGAGCAGTACTTC
size: .
D: TRBD2
J: TRBJ2-7
V: TRBV7-2

CDR3: CSVVGRATDTQYF
DNA: TGCAGCGTTGTTGGCAGGGCCACAGATACGCAGTATTTT
size: .
D: .
J: TRBJ2-3
V: TRBV29-1

CDR3: CASSTTSGGFSNTGELFF
DNA: TGTGCCAGTAGTACAACTAGCGGGGGCTTTTCGAACACCGGGGAGCTGTTTTTT
size: .
D: TRBD2
J: TRBJ2-2
V: TRBV19

CDR3: CASSYGGVPEKLFF
DNA: TGTGCCAGCAGTTACGGGGGGGTACCCGAAAAACTGTTTTTT
size: .
D: .
J: TRBJ1-4
V: TRBV6-6

CDR3: CASSQDEGSSNTGELFF
DNA: TGCGCCAGCAGCCAAGATGAGGGATCTTCGAACACCGGGGAGCTGTTTTTT
size: .
D: .
J: TRBJ2-2
V: TRBV4-1

CDR3: CASRTTGPALTYNEQFF
DNA: TGCGCCAGCAGAACGACAGGTCCAGCCTTGACTTACAATGAGCAGTTCTTC
size: .
D: .
J: TRBJ2-1
V: TRBV5-1

CDR3: CASSLGGQRALNTEAFF
DNA: TGTGCCAGCAGCTTGGGGGGACAGCGCGCTTTGAACACTGAAGCTTTCTTT
size: .
D: TRBD1
J: TRBJ1-1
V: TRBV5-6

CDR3: CASSLGDRVNYGYTF
DNA: TGCGCCAGCAGCTTGGGGGACAGGGTCAACTATGGCTACACCTTC
size: .
D: TRBD1
J: TRBJ1-2
V: TRBV5-1

CDR3: CASSKGQGTEAFF
DNA: TGTGCCAGTAGTAAAGGACAGGGCACTGAAGCTTTCTTT
size: .
D: TRBD1
J: TRBJ1-1
V: TRBV19

CDR3: CASGPEDTLQHF
DNA: TGTGCCAGCGGACCCGAGGACACCCTCCAGCATTTT
size: .
D: .
J: TRBJ1-5
V: TRBV12-3/TRBV12-4

CDR3: CASSSHDGQSEKLFF
DNA: TGTGCCAGCAGTTCTCATGACGGACAGAGTGAAAAACTGTTTTTT
size: .
D: .
J: TRBJ1-4
V: TRBV6-5

CDR3: CASSLTRVQGAEGEQFF
DNA: TGTGCCAGCAGCTTAACTCGGGTTCAGGGGGCTGAGGGTGAGCAGTTCTTC
size: .
D: TRBD1
J: TRBJ2-1
V: TRBV7-3

CDR3: CASSQEDSRLWDYPGEQYF
DNA: TGTGCCAGCAGCCAAGAAGACTCCCGCCTCTGGGACTATCCCGGGGAGCAGTACTTC
size: .
D: TRBD2
J: TRBJ2-7
V: TRBV3-1/TRBV3-2

CDR3: CASRGRIVYNEQFF
DNA: TGTGCCAGCAGGGGCAGGATTGTCTACAATGAGCAGTTCTTC
size: .
D: .
J: TRBJ2-1
V: TRBV2

CDR3: CASSLLSQGRQPQHF
DNA: TGTGCCAGCAGCTTGCTGAGCCAGGGTAGGCAGCCCCAGCATTTT
size: .
D: .
J: TRBJ1-5
V: TRBV5-8

CDR3: CASSPGQGGWYEQFF
DNA: TGCGCCAGCAGTCCGGGACAGGGTGGCTGGTATGAGCAGTTCTTC
size: .
D: TRBD1
J: TRBJ2-1
V: TRBV23-1

CDR3: CAISAGTGRTEQYF
DNA: TGTGCCATCAGTGCAGGGACAGGCCGAACCGAGCAGTACTTC
size: .
D: TRBD1
J: TRBJ2-7
V: TRBV10-3

CDR3: CASSLVQGAYEKLFF
DNA: TGTGCCAGCAGCCTGGTTCAGGGGGCCTACGAAAAACTGTTTTTT
size: .
D: TRBD1
J: TRBJ1-4
V: TRBV14

CDR3: CASMGLGMFEQYF
DNA: TGTGCCAGCATGGGACTAGGAATGTTTGAGCAGTACTTC
size: .
D: TRBD2
J: TRBJ2-7
V: TRBV3-1/TRBV3-2

CDR3: CAWGRSYEQYF
DNA: TGTGCCTGGGGGCGATCCTACGAGCAGTACTTC
size: few
D: .
J: TRBJ2-7
V: TRBV30

CDR3: CATSRERLFYEQYF
DNA: TGTGCCACCAGCAGAGAGCGGTTGTTCTACGAGCAGTACTTC
size: .
D: .
J: TRBJ2-7
V: TRBV15

CDR3: CASSDTPSGNTIYF
DNA: TGCGCCAGCAGCGATACACCTTCTGGAAACACCATATATTTT
size: .
D: .
J: TRBJ1-3
V: TRBV5-1

CDR3: CASSDYYEQYF
DNA: TGTGCCAGCAGCGACTACTACGAGCAGTACTTC
size: .
D: .
J: TRBJ2-7
V: TRBV2

CDR3: CASVSSTTGRGDTQYF
DNA: TGCGCCAGCGTCAGCTCAACCACAGGGAGGGGGGATACGCAGTATTTT
size: .
D: .
J: TRBJ2-3
V: TRBV5-1

CDR3: CAWSVLGRGSGYTF
DNA: TGTGCCTGGAGTGTATTGGGCAGGGGGTCCGGCTACACCTTC
size: .
D: TRBD1
J: TRBJ1-2
V: TRBV30

CDR3: CASSPPGQGAGGYTF
DNA: TGTGCCAGCTCACCGCCAGGACAGGGGGCTGGTGGCTACACCTTC
size: .
D: TRBD1
J: TRBJ1-2
V: TRBV18

CDR3: CASSQDPGSGGETQYF
DNA: TGCGCCAGCAGCCAAGACCCCGGTAGCGGGGGGGAGACCCAGTACTTC
size: .
D: TRBD2
J: TRBJ2-5
V: TRBV4-1

CDR3: CASSPGMRNTIYF
DNA: TGTGCCAGCAGTCCCGGGATGAGAAACACCATATATTTT
size: .
D: .
J: TRBJ1-3
V: TRBV12-3/TRBV12-4

CDR3: CASSLETWTIDEQFF
DNA: TGCGCCAGCAGCTTGGAAACGTGGACTATCGATGAGCAGTTCTTC
size: once
D: .
J: TRBJ2-1
V: TRBV5-1

CDR3: CAWVGGFTGELFF
DNA: TGTGCCTGGGTGGGGGGTTTCACCGGGGAGCTGTTTTTT
size: few
D: .
J: TRBJ2-2
V: TRBV30

CDR3: CASSIAGHLNTEAFF
DNA: TGTGCCAGTAGTATCGCTGGACATTTGAACACTGAAGCTTTCTTT
size: .
D: .
J: TRBJ1-1
V: TRBV19

CDR3: CAWSVGLGAHEQYF
DNA: TGTGCCTGGAGTGTCGGGCTAGGGGCTCACGAGCAGTACTTC
size: .
D: .
J: TRBJ2-7
V: TRBV30

CDR3: CASSPEVGGGPYEQYF
DNA: TGTGCCAGCAGCCCCGAAGTGGGCGGGGGGCCTTATGAGCAGTACTTC
size: .
D: TRBD2
J: TRBJ2-7
V: TRBV13

CDR3: CASSPTGSPETQYF
DNA: TGCGCCAGCAGCCCCACAGGGTCCCCAGAGACCCAGTACTTC
size: once
D: .
J: TRBJ2-5
V: TRBV4-3

CDR3: CASSLGRGTSLFF
DNA: TGTGCCAGCAGCTTAGGAAGGGGGACCTCCCTGTTTTTT
size: .
D: .
J: TRBJ2-2
V: TRBV7-8

CDR3: CASSDRGKPLHF
DNA: TGTGCCAGCAGCGACAGGGGGAAACCCCTCCACTTT
size: .
D: TRBD1
J: TRBJ1-6
V: TRBV6-5

CDR3: CAISELSVNTEAFF
DNA: TGTGCCATCAGTGAGCTCAGCGTGAACACTGAAGCTTTCTTT
size: .
D: .
J: TRBJ1-1
V: TRBV10-3

CDR3: CATSRDLAGTSIYGYTF
DNA: TGTGCCACCAGCAGAGATCTCGCCGGGACAAGTATCTATGGCTACACCTTC
size: once
D: .
J: TRBJ1-2
V: TRBV15

CDR3: CASSLSVGAAGNSPLHF
DNA: TGTGCCAGCAGTTTATCAGTAGGGGCAGCTGGAAATTCACCCCTCCACTTT
size: .
D: .
J: TRBJ1-6
V: TRBV27

CDR3: CASSYSMTSGGGGPFF
DNA: TGTGCCAGCAGTTACTCGATGACTAGCGGGGGCGGTGGTCCGTTCTTC
size: .
D: TRBD2
J: TRBJ2-1
V: TRBV6-2/TRBV6-3

CDR3: CASSRLEVAEAFF
DNA: TGTGCCAGTAGTAGATTAGAAGTGGCTGAAGCTTTCTTT
size: few
D: .
J: TRBJ1-1
V: TRBV19

CDR3: CASSQEFYTQPQHF
DNA: TGCGCCAGCAGCCAAGAATTCTATACTCAGCCCCAGCATTTT
size: once
D: .
J: TRBJ1-5
V: TRBV4-3